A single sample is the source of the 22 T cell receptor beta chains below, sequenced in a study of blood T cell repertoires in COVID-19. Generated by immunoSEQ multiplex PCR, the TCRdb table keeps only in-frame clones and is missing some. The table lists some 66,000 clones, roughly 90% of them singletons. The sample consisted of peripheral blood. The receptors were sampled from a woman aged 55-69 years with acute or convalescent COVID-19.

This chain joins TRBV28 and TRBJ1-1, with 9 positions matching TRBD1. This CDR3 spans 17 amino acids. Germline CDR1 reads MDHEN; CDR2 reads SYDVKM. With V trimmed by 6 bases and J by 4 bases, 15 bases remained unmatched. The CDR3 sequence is CASRSIMDRGIGTEAFF. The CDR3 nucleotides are TGTGCCAGCAGGTCGATTATGGACAGGGGAATCGGCACTGAAGCTTTCTTT.

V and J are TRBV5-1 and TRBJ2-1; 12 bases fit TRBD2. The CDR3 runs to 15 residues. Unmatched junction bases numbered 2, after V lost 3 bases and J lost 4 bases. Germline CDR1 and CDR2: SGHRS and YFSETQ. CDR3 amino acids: CASSSLAGGYNEQFF. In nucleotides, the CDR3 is TGCGCCAGCAGCTCTCTAGCGGGAGGGTACAATGAGCAGTTCTTC. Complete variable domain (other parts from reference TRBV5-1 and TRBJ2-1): KAGVTQTPRYLIKTRGQQVTLSCSPISGHRSVSWYQQTPGQGLQFLFEYFSETQRNKGNFPGRFSGRQFSNSRSEMNVSTLELGDSALYLCASSSLAGGYNEQFFGPGTRLTVL.

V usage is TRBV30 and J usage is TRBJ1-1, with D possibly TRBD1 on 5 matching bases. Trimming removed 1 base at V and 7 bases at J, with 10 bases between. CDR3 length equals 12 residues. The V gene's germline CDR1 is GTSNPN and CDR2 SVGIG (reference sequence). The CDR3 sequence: CAWSGQPHEAFF. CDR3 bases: TGTGCCTGGAGTGGACAGCCCCATGAAGCTTTCTTT. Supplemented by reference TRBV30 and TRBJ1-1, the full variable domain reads SQTIHQWPATLVQPVGSPLSLECTVEGTSNPNLYWYRQAAGRGLQLLFYSVGIGQISSEVPQNLSASRPQDRQFILSSKKLLLSDSGFYLCAWSGQPHEAFFGQGTRLTVV.

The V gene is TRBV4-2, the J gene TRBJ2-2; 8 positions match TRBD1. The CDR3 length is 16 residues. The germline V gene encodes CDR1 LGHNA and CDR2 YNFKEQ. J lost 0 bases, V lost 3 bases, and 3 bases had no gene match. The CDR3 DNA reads TGTGCCAGCAGCCAGGGACAGGAATCGAACACCGGGGAGCTGTTTTTT. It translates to CASSQGQESNTGELFF.

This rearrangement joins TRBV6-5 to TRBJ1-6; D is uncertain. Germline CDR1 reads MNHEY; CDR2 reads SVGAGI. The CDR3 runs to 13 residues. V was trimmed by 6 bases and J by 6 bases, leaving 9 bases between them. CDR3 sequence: CASRVTFNSPLHF. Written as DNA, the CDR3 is TGTGCCAGCAGGGTGACATTTAATTCACCCCTCCACTTT.

CDR3 loop: CASMGGGAPPSYNEQFF. The CDR3 coding sequence is TGTGCCAGCATGGGCGGGGGGGCCCCCCCGTCCTACAATGAGCAGTTCTTC. This chain joins TRBV2 and TRBJ2-1; TRBD2 matches at 9 bases. Germline CDR1 is SNHLY and CDR2 is FYNNEI. The CDR3 is made up of 17 amino acids. V lost 7 bases and J lost 1; bases outside the gene matches: 11.

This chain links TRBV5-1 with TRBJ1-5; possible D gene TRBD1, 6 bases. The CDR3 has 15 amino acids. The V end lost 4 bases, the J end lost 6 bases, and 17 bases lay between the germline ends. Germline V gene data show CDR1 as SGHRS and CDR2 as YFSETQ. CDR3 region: CASSALGGDAQPQHF. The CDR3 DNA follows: TGCGCCAGCAGCGCTCTAGGGGGGGACGCTCAGCCCCAGCATTTT.

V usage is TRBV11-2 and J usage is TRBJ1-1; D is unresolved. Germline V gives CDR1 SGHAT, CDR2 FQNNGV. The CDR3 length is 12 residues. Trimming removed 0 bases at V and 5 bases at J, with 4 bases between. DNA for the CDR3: TGTGCCAGCAGCTTAGACCTAACTGAAGCTTTCTTT. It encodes CASSLDLTEAFF.

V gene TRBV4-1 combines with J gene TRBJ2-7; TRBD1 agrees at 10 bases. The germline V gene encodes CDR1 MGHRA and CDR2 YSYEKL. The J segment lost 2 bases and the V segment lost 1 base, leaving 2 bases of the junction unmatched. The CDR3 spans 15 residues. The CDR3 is CASSQGTGGPYEQYV. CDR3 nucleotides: TGCGCCAGCAGCCAAGGGACAGGGGGACCCTACGAGCAGTACGTC.

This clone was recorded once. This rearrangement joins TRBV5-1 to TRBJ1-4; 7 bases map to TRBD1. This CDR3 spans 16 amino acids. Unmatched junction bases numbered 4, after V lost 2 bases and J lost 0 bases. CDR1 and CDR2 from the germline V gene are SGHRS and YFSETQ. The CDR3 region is CASSLGQVATNEKLFF. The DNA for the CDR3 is TGCGCCAGCAGCTTAGGACAGGTTGCAACTAATGAAAAACTGTTTTTT.

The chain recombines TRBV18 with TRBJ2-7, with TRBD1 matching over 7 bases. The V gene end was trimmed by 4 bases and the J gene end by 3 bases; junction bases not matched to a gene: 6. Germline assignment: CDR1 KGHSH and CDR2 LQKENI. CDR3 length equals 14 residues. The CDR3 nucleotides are TGTGCCAGCTCACGCGCAACAGGGGACTACGAGCAGTACGTC. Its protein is CASSRATGDYEQYV.

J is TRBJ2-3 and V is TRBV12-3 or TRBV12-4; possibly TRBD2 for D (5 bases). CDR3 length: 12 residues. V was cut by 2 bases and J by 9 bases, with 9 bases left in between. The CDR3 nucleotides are TGTGCCAGCAGTTTACGGGGATCCACGCAGTATTTT. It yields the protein CASSLRGSTQYF.

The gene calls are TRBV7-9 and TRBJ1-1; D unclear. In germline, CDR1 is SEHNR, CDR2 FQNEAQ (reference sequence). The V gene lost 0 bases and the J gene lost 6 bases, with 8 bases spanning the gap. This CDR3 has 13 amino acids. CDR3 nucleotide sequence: TGTGCCAGCAGCTTAGCTGGTTTAGCTGAAGCTTTCTTT. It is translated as CASSLAGLAEAFF. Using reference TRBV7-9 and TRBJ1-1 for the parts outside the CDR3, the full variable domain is DTGVSQNPRHKITKRGQNVTFRCDPISEHNRLYWYRQTLGQGPEFLTYFQNEAQLEKSRLLSDRFSAERPKGSFSTLEIQRTEQGDSAMYLCASSLAGLAEAFFGQGTRLTVV.

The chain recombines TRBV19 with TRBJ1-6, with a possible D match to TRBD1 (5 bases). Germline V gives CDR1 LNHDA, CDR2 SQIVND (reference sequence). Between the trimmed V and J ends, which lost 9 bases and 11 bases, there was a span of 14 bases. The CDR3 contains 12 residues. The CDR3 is CASRQLTAPLHF. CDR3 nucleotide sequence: TGTGCCAGCCGACAGCTTACGGCACCCCTCCACTTT.

The CDR3, as DNA: TGTGCCAGTAGTAAAGGGGTGGAAGAGACCCAGTACTTC. It is translated as CASSKGVEETQYF. The chain has TRBV19 and TRBJ2-5; tentative D call: TRBD1 (5 bases). V dropped 4 bases and J dropped 3 bases, with 9 bases sitting between them. This CDR3 region has 13 residues. CDR1 and CDR2 (germline): LNHDA, SQIVND (reference sequence).

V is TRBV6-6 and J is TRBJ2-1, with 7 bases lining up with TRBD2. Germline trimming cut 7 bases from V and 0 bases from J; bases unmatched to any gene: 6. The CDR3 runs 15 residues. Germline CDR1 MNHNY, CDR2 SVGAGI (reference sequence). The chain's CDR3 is CASKGTKSSYNEQFF. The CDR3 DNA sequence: TGTGCCAGCAAAGGGACTAAGAGCTCCTACAATGAGCAGTTCTTC.

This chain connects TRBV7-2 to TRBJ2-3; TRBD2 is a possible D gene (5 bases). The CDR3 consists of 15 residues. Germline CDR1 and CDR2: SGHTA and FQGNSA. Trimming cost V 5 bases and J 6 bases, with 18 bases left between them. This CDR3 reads CASSHTSMRADTQYF. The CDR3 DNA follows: TGTGCCAGCAGCCACACTTCCATGAGGGCGGATACGCAGTATTTT.

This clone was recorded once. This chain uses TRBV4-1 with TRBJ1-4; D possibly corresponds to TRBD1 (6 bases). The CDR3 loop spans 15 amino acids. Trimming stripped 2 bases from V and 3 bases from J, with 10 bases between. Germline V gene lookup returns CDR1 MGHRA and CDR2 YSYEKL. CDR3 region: CASSQIQGSNEKLFF. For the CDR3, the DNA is TGCGCCAGCAGCCAAATACAGGGATCTAATGAAAAACTGTTTTTT.

The CDR3 is CASSQMTGVNYNEQFF. The CDR3, as DNA: TGTGCCAGCAGCCAAATGACAGGGGTAAATTATAATGAGCAGTTCTTC. The chain recombines TRBV5-6 with TRBJ2-1; 8 nucleotides line up with TRBD1. Germline CDR1 is SGHDT and CDR2 is YYEEEE. This CDR3 is built from 16 residues. The trim removed 4 bases at V and 7 bases at J, leaving 13 bases unmatched.

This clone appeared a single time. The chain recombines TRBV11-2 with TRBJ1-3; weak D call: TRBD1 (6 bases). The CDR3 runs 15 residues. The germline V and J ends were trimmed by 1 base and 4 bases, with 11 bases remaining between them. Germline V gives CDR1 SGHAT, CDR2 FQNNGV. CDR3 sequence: CASSLVIGTGNTIYF. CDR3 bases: TGTGCCAGCAGCTTAGTGATCGGGACAGGAAACACCATATATTTT.

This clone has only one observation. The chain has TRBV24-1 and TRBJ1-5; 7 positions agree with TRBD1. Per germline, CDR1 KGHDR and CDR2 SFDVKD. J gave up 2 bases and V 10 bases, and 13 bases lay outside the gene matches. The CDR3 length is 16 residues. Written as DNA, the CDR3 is TGTGCCACTCCCCTCGACAGGGAAGAAGGCAATCAGCCCCAGCATTTT. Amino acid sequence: CATPLDREEGNQPQHF.

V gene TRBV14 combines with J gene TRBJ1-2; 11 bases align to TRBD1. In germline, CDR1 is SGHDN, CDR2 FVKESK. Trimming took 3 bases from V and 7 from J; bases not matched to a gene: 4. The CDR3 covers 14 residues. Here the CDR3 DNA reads TGTGCCAGCAGCCAGGGACAGGGGGTCGGTGGCTACACCTTC. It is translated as CASSQGQGVGGYTF.